Listed below are T cell receptor beta chains from one sample, sequenced in a study of response to subunit inactivated influenza vaccine. A single record per CDR3 protein comes from TCRdb applying MiXCR to the RT-PCR reads. This sample yields more than 700,000 distinct CDR3 sequences, of which around 20% are seen a single time; roughly 10% belongs to the top ten. This material consisted of PBMCs from blood, taken about 5 days after vaccination. The receptors originated from a man aged 50-59 years who received an inactivated influenza vaccine. Both conserved end residues are part of each CDR3. Each record gives: clone size, V gene, J gene, D gene, CDR3 length, CDR3 DNA, CDR3 protein. A D gene is named only where the DNA matches it firmly. Clone size is given for some rows only: seen once, a few or many times, or a class if the clone is expanded.

.	TRBV6-5	TRBJ2-5	.	16	TGTGCCAGCAGTTATGTGGGAGGCCCCTTCCAGGAGACCCAGTACTTC	CASSYVGGPFQETQYF
few	TRBV28	TRBJ2-1	.	12	TGTGCCAGCAGTGGGACGACTAGGGTTCGGTTCTTC	CASSGTTRVRFF
few	TRBV28	TRBJ1-4	TRBD1	15	TGTGCCAGCAGCGTCCCGGGACAGGGGAGTGAAAAACTGTTTTTT	CASSVPGQGSEKLFF
.	TRBV7-2	TRBJ2-1	.	13	TGTGCCAGCAGCCCCGGAGGGCTAGCGGAGCAGTTCTTC	CASSPGGLAEQFF
many	TRBV12-3/TRBV12-4	TRBJ2-7	TRBD1	13	TGTGCCAGCAGTACGGGACAGCCCTACGAGCAGTACTTC	CASSTGQPYEQYF
few	TRBV7-2	TRBJ1-2	.	16	TGTGCCAGCACCCTCACCCTTAGTCAGAGCTTCTATGGCTACACCTTC	CASTLTLSQSFYGYTF
.	TRBV4-2	TRBJ2-1	.	15	TGTGCCAGCAGCCAAGAGACCCGGAGCCACAATGAGCAGTTCTTC	CASSQETRSHNEQFF
.	TRBV5-1	TRBJ2-5	.	14	TGCGCCAGCAGCTTGGGGGCAGTTATAGAGACCCAGTACTTC	CASSLGAVIETQYF
.	TRBV7-2	TRBJ2-3	TRBD2	15	TGTGCCAGCAGCTTGGGGGGGATAGCGTCCGATACGCAGTATTTT	CASSLGGIASDTQYF
.	TRBV11-2	TRBJ2-5	TRBD2	16	TGTGCCAGCAGCCCTCGGACTAGCTGGTACCAAGAGACCCAGTACTTC	CASSPRTSWYQETQYF
.	TRBV14	TRBJ2-7	TRBD1	16	TGTGCCAGCAGCCAATACGGACAGGCGTACTCCTACGAGCAGTACTTC	CASSQYGQAYSYEQYF
few	TRBV24-1	TRBJ2-1	.	15	TGTGCCACCAGTGATTTCAGGGGTTCCTACAATGAGCAGTTCTTC	CATSDFRGSYNEQFF
few	TRBV29-1	TRBJ1-6	.	13	TGCAGCGTTACCACAGGGTTGCACTCACCCCTCCACTTT	CSVTTGLHSPLHF
few	TRBV6-2/TRBV6-3	TRBJ2-1	.	13	TGTGCCAGCAGTTACGGGCAATCCCATGAGCAGTTCTTC	CASSYGQSHEQFF
.	TRBV7-2	TRBJ2-7	TRBD2	14	TGTGCCAGCAGCCCAAGCGGGAGTGGCTACGAGCAGTACTTC	CASSPSGSGYEQYF
.	TRBV5-1	TRBJ2-2	.	16	TGCGCCAGCAGAGCTCAGGGATCCCCAGGAACCGGGGAGCTGTTTTTT	CASRAQGSPGTGELFF
few	TRBV4-3	TRBJ1-1	.	14	TGCGCCAGCAGCCAAGCAGCGGGAATCACTGAAGCTTTCTTT	CASSQAAGITEAFF
.	TRBV28	TRBJ2-5	.	12	TGTGCCATCAAGCGGACGGAAGAGACCCAGTACTTC	CAIKRTEETQYF
few	TRBV12-3/TRBV12-4	TRBJ2-5	.	14	TGTGCCAGCAGTCCTCCCCGGGATGGAGAGACCCAGTACTTC	CASSPPRDGETQYF
.	TRBV20-1	TRBJ2-1	.	15	TGCAGTGCTAGAGATGCAAAGATCCCCTACAATGAGCAGTTCTTC	CSARDAKIPYNEQFF
.	TRBV18	TRBJ2-1	.	15	TGTGCCAGCTCACCACAACGGAAAGGCTACAATGAGCAGTTCTTC	CASSPQRKGYNEQFF
.	TRBV7-6	TRBJ2-1	TRBD2	16	TGTGCCAGCAGCCCAATGACGGGAGGGCGGTACAATGAGCAGTTCTTC	CASSPMTGGRYNEQFF
few	TRBV12-3/TRBV12-4	TRBJ2-2	TRBD2	15	TGTGCCAGCAGGACCGGGACTAGCGTTCACGGGGAGCTGTTTTTT	CASRTGTSVHGELFF
few	TRBV5-1	TRBJ2-5	TRBD2	18	TGCGCCAGCAGCTTGGGGCCTACGGTGGCTAGCGGGAAGGAGACCCAGTACTTC	CASSLGPTVASGKETQYF
few	TRBV5-1	TRBJ2-7	TRBD2	16	TGCGCCAGCAGCCTTGGTGGGAGGGGCCCCTTCCGCGAGCAGTACTTC	CASSLGGRGPFREQYF
many	TRBV7-9	TRBJ2-1	.	12	TGTGCCAGCAGCCCCCTGGGCAATGAGCAGTTCTTC	CASSPLGNEQFF